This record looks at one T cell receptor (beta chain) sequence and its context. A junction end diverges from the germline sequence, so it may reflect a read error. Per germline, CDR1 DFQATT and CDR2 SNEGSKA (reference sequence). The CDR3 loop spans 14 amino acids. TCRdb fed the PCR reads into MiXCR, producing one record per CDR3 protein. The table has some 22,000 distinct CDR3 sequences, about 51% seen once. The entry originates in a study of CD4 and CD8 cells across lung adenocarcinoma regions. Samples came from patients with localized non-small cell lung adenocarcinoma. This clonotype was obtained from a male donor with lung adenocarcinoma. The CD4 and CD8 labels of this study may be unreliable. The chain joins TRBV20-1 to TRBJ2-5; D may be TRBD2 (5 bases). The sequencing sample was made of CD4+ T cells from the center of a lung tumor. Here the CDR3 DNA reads TGCAGTGCTAGAGATCCCGGACTTACAGAGACCCAGTCCTTC. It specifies CSARDPGLTETQSF.